The rows below give T cell receptor beta chains drawn from one sample of a study of spatial heterogeneity in lung cancer. TCRdb called the 5' RACE reads again in MiXCR, with one record for every CDR3 protein. The data show 48,000 or so distinct CDR3 sequences, under 6% seen once. The sample in question was PBMCs, obtained at surgery. Receptors originate from a male donor with early-stage non-small cell lung cancer. The CDR3 runs from the conserved cysteine through the conserved F or W. D genes are given only for firm matches. Clone size is stated in some rows and not others, as once, few, many or a class when expanded.

j_call	v_call	d_call	clone_size	cdr3_aa	cdr3_nt
TRBJ2-1	TRBV6-5	TRBD2	many	CASSYGGGTYNEQFF	TGTGCCAGCAGTTACGGGGGGGGAACCTACAATGAGCAGTTCTTC
TRBJ1-1	TRBV20-1	-	many	CSARRFRTVKNTEAFF	TGCAGTGCTAGACGGTTCCGGACAGTAAAAAACACTGAAGCTTTCTTT
TRBJ2-3	TRBV7-8	-	few	CASSDRQVTDTQYF	TGTGCCAGCAGCGACAGACAGGTCACAGATACGCAGTATTTT
TRBJ2-5	TRBV6-1	TRBD2	many	CASRKTRASGRSETQYF	TGTGCCAGCAGAAAGACTCGAGCTAGCGGGAGGTCAGAGACCCAGTACTTC
TRBJ2-5	TRBV6-5	-	many	CASSYKETQYF	TGTGCCAGCAGTTACAAAGAGACCCAGTACTTC
TRBJ2-1	TRBV5-8	TRBD2	many	CAATPGLAGDEQFF	TGTGCCGCTACTCCGGGACTAGCGGGAGATGAGCAGTTCTTC
TRBJ1-1	TRBV4-1	-	many	CASSQPGEITEAFF	TGCGCCAGCAGCCAACCAGGGGAGATCACTGAAGCTTTCTTT
TRBJ2-1	TRBV5-1	TRBD2	many	CASSLEASGSSSYNEQFF	TGTGCCAGCAGCTTGGAGGCTAGCGGGAGCAGCTCCTACAATGAGCAGTTCTTC
TRBJ2-2	TRBV30	TRBD1	many	CAWIPGQGIWEANTGELFF	TGTGCCTGGATTCCGGGACAGGGGATCTGGGAGGCGAACACCGGGGAGCTGTTTTTT
TRBJ2-7	TRBV5-1	TRBD2	many	CASSLLAGSSYEQYF	TGCGCCAGCAGCCTCCTAGCGGGTAGCTCCTACGAGCAGTACTTC
TRBJ2-7	TRBV20-1	TRBD2	medium-sized	CSAEGLAGVGEQYF	TGCAGTGCCGAGGGACTAGCGGGAGTCGGTGAGCAGTACTTC
TRBJ2-5	TRBV3-1	-	many	CASSPPGRGQETQYF	TGTGCCAGCAGCCCCCCCGGACGGGGACAAGAGACCCAGTACTTC
TRBJ2-3	TRBV11-2	-	many	CASSLDATTDTQYF	TGTGCCAGCAGCTTAGATGCCACCACAGATACGCAGTATTTT
TRBJ2-4	TRBV20-1	TRBD2	many	CSAPRPGLAAKNIQYF	TGCAGTGCTCCCCGACCGGGACTAGCGGCCAAAAACATTCAGTACTTC
TRBJ2-3	TRBV27	TRBD2	-	CASSLSVPGLAGYTDTQYF	TGTGCCAGCAGTTTATCTGTCCCGGGACTAGCGGGCTACACAGATACGCAGTATTTT
TRBJ1-2	TRBV29-1	TRBD1	many	CSVAKGQGDGYTF	TGCAGCGTTGCCAAGGGTCAGGGGGATGGCTACACCTTC
TRBJ1-3	TRBV29-1	-	many	CSVEVWAISGNTIYF	TGCAGCGTTGAAGTGTGGGCCATCTCTGGAAACACCATATATTTT
TRBJ2-1	TRBV7-6	TRBD2	-	CAVKSSGMYNEQFF	TGTGCCGTTAAGTCTAGCGGGATGTACAATGAGCAGTTCTTC
TRBJ2-6	TRBV7-3	-	-	CASSLTALGANVLTF	TGTGCCAGCAGCCTAACAGCGCTTGGGGCCAACGTCCTGACTTTC
TRBJ1-5	TRBV5-5	-	few	CASSRDGRTNQPQHF	TGTGCCAGCAGCCGGGACGGTCGAACTAATCAGCCCCAGCATTTT
TRBJ2-5	TRBV20-1	TRBD2	many	CSARRGLAGLQETQYF	TGCAGTGCTAGACGAGGACTAGCGGGACTCCAAGAGACCCAGTACTTC
TRBJ2-2	TRBV27	TRBD2	many	CASSSRLAGGTGELFF	TGTGCCAGCAGTTCCCGACTAGCGGGAGGTACCGGGGAGCTGTTTTTT